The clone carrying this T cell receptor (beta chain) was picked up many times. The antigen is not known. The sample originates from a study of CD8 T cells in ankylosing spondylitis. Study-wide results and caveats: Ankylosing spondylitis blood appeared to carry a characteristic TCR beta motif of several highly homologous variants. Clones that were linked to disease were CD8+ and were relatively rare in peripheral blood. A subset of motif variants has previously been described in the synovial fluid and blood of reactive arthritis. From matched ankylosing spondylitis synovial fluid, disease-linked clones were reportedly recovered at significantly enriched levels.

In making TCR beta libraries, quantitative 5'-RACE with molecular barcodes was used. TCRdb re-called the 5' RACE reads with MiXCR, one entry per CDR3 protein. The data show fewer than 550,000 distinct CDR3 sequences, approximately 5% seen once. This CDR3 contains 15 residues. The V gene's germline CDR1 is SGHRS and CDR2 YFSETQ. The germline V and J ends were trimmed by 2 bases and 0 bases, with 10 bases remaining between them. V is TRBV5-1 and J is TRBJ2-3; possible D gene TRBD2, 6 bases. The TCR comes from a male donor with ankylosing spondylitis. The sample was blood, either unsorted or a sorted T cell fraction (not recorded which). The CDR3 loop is CASSFGGVSTDTQYF. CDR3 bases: TGCGCCAGCAGCTTCGGAGGGGTTAGCACAGATACGCAGTATTTT.